These T cell receptor beta chains were read from a single sample in a study of blood T cell repertoires in COVID-19. Some clones are missing from TCRdb's copy, which holds only in-frame ones; the method was immunoSEQ multiplex PCR. The repertoire holds 100,000 or so clones, with 75% to 95% as singletons. Source material: peripheral blood. Receptor source: a human donor with active COVID-19. The donor label of this sample is uncertain. Both conserved end residues are trimmed from each CDR3.

cdr3_length	v_call	j_call	cdr3_aa
13	TRBV27	TRBJ1-5	ASSFIRGTDQPQH
10	TRBV12-3/TRBV12-4	TRBJ2-2	ASSIIPGELF
11	TRBV7-2	TRBJ2-7	ASSLSTGPEQY
13	TRBV14	TRBJ1-6	ASSRMAVGSGPLH
14	TRBV28	TRBJ2-5	ASSLTSGGDQETQY
13	TRBV28	TRBJ1-5	ASSKGQEVTQPQH
12	TRBV28	TRBJ1-4	ASRIGGWNEKLF
13	TRBV18	TRBJ2-2	ASSGRQVDTGELF
13	TRBV4-1	TRBJ2-7	ASSLSGTEVYEQY
12	TRBV27	TRBJ2-5	ASRVQGYQETQY
12	TRBV29-1	TRBJ1-2	SVEDPGYNYGYT
13	TRBV4-1	TRBJ2-3	ASSQEVSVGDTQY
14	TRBV6-2/TRBV6-3	TRBJ2-7	ASSYSSGAGAYEQY
11	TRBV12-3/TRBV12-4	TRBJ2-1	ASNSGGYNEQF
12	TRBV9	TRBJ1-2	ASSSPSGPYGYT
15	TRBV19	TRBJ1-5	ASSNIQGGSHNQPQH
12	TRBV9	TRBJ1-4	ASSHGMRGEKLF
11	TRBV3-1/TRBV3-2	TRBJ2-5	ASSPAGTGTQY
13	TRBV7-2	TRBJ2-5	ASSSQSGGSGTQY
11	TRBV6-6	TRBJ1-5	ASSYSPNQPQH
9	TRBV3-1/TRBV3-2	TRBJ2-1	ASSGGYEQF
12	TRBV4-1	TRBJ1-1	ASSLLGGNTEAF
12	TRBV5-1	TRBJ2-7	ASSYRTVSYEQY
13	TRBV18	TRBJ2-7	ASSPLTSGGGEQY
11	TRBV19	TRBJ1-1	ASRRKEATEAF
14	TRBV6-2/TRBV6-3	TRBJ1-5	ASSYSGRGLDQPQH
13	TRBV7-9	TRBJ1-2	ASSLNGQGVYGYT
14	TRBV11-2	TRBJ2-1	ASSLGSSGYSNEQF
12	TRBV5-1	TRBJ2-2	ASSLTGNTGELF
13	TRBV5-1	TRBJ2-3	ASSSLAGGLDTQY
11	TRBV12-3/TRBV12-4	TRBJ1-4	ASKGGLNEKLF
18	TRBV27	TRBJ2-7	ASSSWWRLAGTGSTYEQY
12	TRBV4-2	TRBJ2-7	ASSQDRGSYEQY
12	TRBV28	TRBJ2-7	ASSLGAVYDEQY
14	TRBV6-5	TRBJ1-6	ASSSTTVARNSPLH
12	TRBV28	TRBJ2-2	ASKRQGIPGELF
13	TRBV9	TRBJ2-1	ASSGGTLGRNEQF
13	TRBV19	TRBJ2-7	ASSSRTGRTYEQY
13	TRBV25-1	TRBJ1-1	ASSDSLSMNTEAF
12	TRBV27	TRBJ2-7	ASSLWQTSYEQY
16	TRBV11-2	TRBJ2-3	ASSLSPGLAGGRNTQY
17	TRBV6-2/TRBV6-3	TRBJ2-7	ASSYFPLAWRGSSYEQY
13	TRBV11-3	TRBJ2-2	ASSQGTPGTGELF
13	TRBV10-1	TRBJ2-1	ASRPSEAGVDEQF
13	TRBV4-3	TRBJ1-2	ASSQGVVPNYGYT
12	TRBV6-5	TRBJ2-6	ASRSWAGANVLT
13	TRBV7-9	TRBJ1-3	ASSFSGEFGNTIY
14	TRBV14	TRBJ1-4	ASNDGGEATNEKLF
16	TRBV6-2/TRBV6-3	TRBJ2-7	ASSYWSSGGLHSYEQY
15	TRBV9	TRBJ2-5	ASSVGAVGGVGETQY
15	TRBV27	TRBJ1-4	ASSLAGRSTTNEKLF
10	TRBV10-3	TRBJ1-1	AISQGPSEAF
13	TRBV6-5	TRBJ2-7	ASSYFRGRRSEQY
15	TRBV7-2	TRBJ1-5	ASSTRERVDGNQPQH
15	TRBV14	TRBJ2-3	ASSQEPYRGGTDTQY
12	TRBV6-5	TRBJ2-2	ASTRGPNTGELF
11	TRBV19	TRBJ1-1	ASSPRQGELAF
14	TRBV13	TRBJ2-3	ASSLGSSGGTDTQY
12	TRBV24-1	TRBJ1-2	ATSETADIYGYT
14	TRBV28	TRBJ2-7	ASSPRGGGGSYEQY